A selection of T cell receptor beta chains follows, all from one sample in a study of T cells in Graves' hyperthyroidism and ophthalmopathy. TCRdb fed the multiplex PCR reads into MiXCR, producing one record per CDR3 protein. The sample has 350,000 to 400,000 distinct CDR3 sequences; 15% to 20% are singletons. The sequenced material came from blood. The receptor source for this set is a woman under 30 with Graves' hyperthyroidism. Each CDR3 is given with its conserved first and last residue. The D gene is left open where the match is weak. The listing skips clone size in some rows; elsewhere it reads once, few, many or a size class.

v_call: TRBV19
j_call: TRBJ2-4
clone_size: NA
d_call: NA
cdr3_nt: TGTGCCAGTAGTATAGAGGGAAACATTAAGTACTTC
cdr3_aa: CASSIEGNIKYF

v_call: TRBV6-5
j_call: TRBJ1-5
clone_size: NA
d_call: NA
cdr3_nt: TGTGCCAGCAGTTACCGGACAGCGGATCAGCCCCAGCATTTT
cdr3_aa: CASSYRTADQPQHF

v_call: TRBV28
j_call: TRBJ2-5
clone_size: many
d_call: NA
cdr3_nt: TGTGCCACGAACACCGAAGAGACCCAGTACTTC
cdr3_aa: CATNTEETQYF

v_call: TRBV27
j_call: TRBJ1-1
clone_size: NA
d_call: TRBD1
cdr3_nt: TGTGCCAGCAGGCTTCAGGGGGCGTTGGGTACAACTGAAGCTTTCTTT
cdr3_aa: CASRLQGALGTTEAFF

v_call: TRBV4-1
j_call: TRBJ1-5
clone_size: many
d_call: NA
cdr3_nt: TGCGCCAGCAGCCAGCGGCAGAATCAGCCCCAGCATTTT
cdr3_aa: CASSQRQNQPQHF

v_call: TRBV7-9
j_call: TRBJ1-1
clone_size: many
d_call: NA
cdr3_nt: TGTGCCAGCAGCTTAATTGGGCAGGTAACTGAAGCTTTCTTT
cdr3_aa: CASSLIGQVTEAFF

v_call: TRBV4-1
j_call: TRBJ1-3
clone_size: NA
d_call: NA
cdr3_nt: TGCGCCAGCAGCCAAGTACGCCTCTCTGGATACACCATATATTTT
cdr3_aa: CASSQVRLSGYTIYF

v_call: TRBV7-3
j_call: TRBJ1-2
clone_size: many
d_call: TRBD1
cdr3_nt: TGTGCCAGCAGCTTGACAGGGATAGATGGCTACACCTTC
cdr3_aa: CASSLTGIDGYTF

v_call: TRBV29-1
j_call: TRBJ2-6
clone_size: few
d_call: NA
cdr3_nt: TGCAGCGTTCGGGACTTCTCTGGGGCCAACGTCCTGACTTTC
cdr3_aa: CSVRDFSGANVLTF

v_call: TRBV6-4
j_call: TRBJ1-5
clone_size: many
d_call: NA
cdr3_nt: TGTGCCAGCAGTAACCTTCGCGACGGGGGAAAGCGCAAGCCCCAGCATTTT
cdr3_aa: CASSNLRDGGKRKPQHF

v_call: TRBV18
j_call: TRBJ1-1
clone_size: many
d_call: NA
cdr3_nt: TGTGCCAGCTCACTATCGGGACAAGTGAACACTGAAGCTTTCTTT
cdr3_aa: CASSLSGQVNTEAFF

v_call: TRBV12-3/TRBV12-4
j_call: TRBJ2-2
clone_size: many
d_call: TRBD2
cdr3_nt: TGTGCCAGCAGTTTAGAGGCTAGCGGGGCCGGGGAGCTGTTTTTT
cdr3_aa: CASSLEASGAGELFF

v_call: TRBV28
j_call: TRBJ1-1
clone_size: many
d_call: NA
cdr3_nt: TGTGCCAGCAGGTTGGCGGGGGCGAACACTGAAGCTTTCTTT
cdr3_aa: CASRLAGANTEAFF

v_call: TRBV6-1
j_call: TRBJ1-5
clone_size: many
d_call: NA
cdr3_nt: TGTGCCAGCCGTGAAAGAGGGCAGGATCATCAGCCCCAGCATTTT
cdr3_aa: CASRERGQDHQPQHF

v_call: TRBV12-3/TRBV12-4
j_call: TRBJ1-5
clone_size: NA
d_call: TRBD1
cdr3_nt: TGTGCCAGCAGTTCCGGGACAGGGTTTAATCAGCCCCAGCATTTT
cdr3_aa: CASSSGTGFNQPQHF

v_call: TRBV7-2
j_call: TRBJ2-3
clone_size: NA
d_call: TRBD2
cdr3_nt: TGTGCCAGCAGCCTAGCCCCCGGACTAGCGGGGGGCACAGATACGCAGTATTTT
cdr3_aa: CASSLAPGLAGGTDTQYF